The rows below give T cell receptor beta chains drawn from one sample of a study of tumor-infiltrating lymphocytes in primary liver carcinoma. TCRdb passed the multiplex PCR reads through MiXCR, listing each CDR3 protein once. The sample lists about 200,000 distinct CDR3 sequences; approximately 64% were seen once. Input material: peripheral blood. The source is an older woman with primary liver carcinoma and hepatitis B virus infection. Each CDR3 is given with its conserved first and last residue. A D gene is named only where the DNA matches it firmly. Clone size is not always given. Where it is, it says once, few, many or a class for expanded clones.

J,D,V,size,CDR3,DNA
TRBJ2-1,TRBD2,TRBV4-1,.,CASNQDRIAGVNGQFF,TGCGCCAGCAACCAAGATAGGATAGCGGGAGTGAATGGGCAGTTCTTC
TRBJ2-1,TRBD2,TRBV11-2,once,CASSPIAGGGEGRHFF,TGTGCCAGCAGCCCCATAGCGGGAGGAGGGGAGGGGAGGCACTTCTTC
TRBJ2-7,TRBD1,TRBV7-9,.,CASSKTGASERYF,TGTGCCAGCAGCAAGACAGGGGCCTCCGAGCGGTACTTC
TRBJ2-7,TRBD2,TRBV11-3,.,CVNSFPVASGGTLYEQYF,TGTGTCAACAGCTTTCCGGTGGCTAGCGGGGGTACCCTGTACGAGCAGTACTTC
TRBJ1-1,TRBD1,TRBV6-5,many,CASKWDRMITEAFF,TGTGCCAGCAAATGGGACAGGATGATCACTGAAGCTTTCTTT
TRBJ1-2,.,TRBV29-1,.,CGAGEPGRGTSYTF,TGCGGCGCTGGGGAGCCGGGACGGGGGACCTCCTACACCTTC
TRBJ2-2,.,TRBV11-2,.,CVSTVHVWANTGELFF,TGTGTCAGCACCGTGCATGTATGGGCGAACACCGGGGAGCTGTTTTTT
TRBJ1-5,.,TRBV12-3/TRBV12-4,.,CASSLNVLPQHF,TGTGCCAGTAGTTTAAACGTTCTGCCCCAGCATTTT
TRBJ2-3,.,TRBV11-2,.,CASSLEFPDTHYF,TGTGCCAGCAGCTTAGAGTTCCCAGATACGCACTATTTT
TRBJ2-5,.,TRBV7-8,.,CASSLLSHLVTQETQYF,TGTGCCAGCAGCTTACTTTCCCACCTAGTAACGCAAGAGACCCAGTACTTC
TRBJ2-3,TRBD2,TRBV4-1,once,CASSQVWREYIVTQYF,TGCGCCAGCAGCCAAGTGTGGCGGGAGTACATAGTTACGCAGTATTTT
TRBJ2-1,TRBD2,TRBV7-8,.,CASSLITSGGLGNEQFF,TGTGCCAGCAGCTTAATTACTAGCGGGGGTCTGGGGAATGAGCAGTTCTTC
TRBJ1-1,.,TRBV29-1,.,CSGYLGTLDTEAFF,TGCAGCGGCTACCTCGGGACTCTGGACACTGAAGCTTTCTTT
TRBJ2-7,TRBD2,TRBV12-3/TRBV12-4,many,CASSFGRTSGRVSYEQYF,TGTGCCAGCAGTTTCGGAAGGACTAGCGGGAGGGTTTCATACGAGCAGTACTTC
TRBJ2-4,.,TRBV11-2,.,CASNSKGGQNIQYF,TGTGCCAGCAACTCTAAAGGGGGGCAAAACATTCAGTACTTC
TRBJ2-7,.,TRBV11-2,.,CASNLEVGESYEQYF,TGTGCCAGCAACTTAGAAGTGGGAGAGTCCTACGAGCAGTACTTC
TRBJ2-4,TRBD2,TRBV2,.,CASSNRRLAGGVVRYF,TGTGCCAGCAGTAACCGTAGACTAGCGGGAGGGGTGGTTCGGTACTTC
TRBJ2-1,.,TRBV10-3,.,CAIHRGSVAYNEQFF,TGTGCCATCCATCGTGGTTCGGTCGCCTACAATGAGCAGTTCTTC
TRBJ2-5,.,TRBV28,.,CASSRDVGQETQYF,TGTGCCAGCAGTAGGGACGTTGGGCAAGAGACCCAGTACTTC
TRBJ2-2,.,TRBV2,.,CANLGSPNTGELFF,TGTGCCAACTTGGGGAGCCCGAACACCGGGGAGCTGTTTTTT
TRBJ2-3,.,TRBV6-1,.,CTSSDSGNTQYF,TGTACCAGCAGTGACTCAGGAAATACGCAGTATTTT
TRBJ1-1,.,TRBV11-2,once,CAGSLVRETTEAFF,TGTGCCGGCAGCTTAGTGCGGGAGACCACTGAAGCTTTCTTT
TRBJ2-5,TRBD2,TRBV29-1,many,CSVGAGGPETQYF,TGCAGCGTCGGAGCGGGAGGGCCGGAGACCCAGTACTTC
TRBJ2-7,.,TRBV29-1,.,CSARPTSYSEQYF,TGCAGCGCCCGGCCAACTAGCTACAGCGAGCAGTACTTC
TRBJ1-6,.,TRBV12-3/TRBV12-4,many,CASSLNPGGTPLHF,TGTGCCAGCAGTTTAAATCCAGGCGGTACACCCCTCCACTTT
TRBJ2-7,TRBD2,TRBV10-3,many,CAIRGDSYEQYF,TGTGCCATCCGGGGGGACTCCTACGAGCAGTACTTC